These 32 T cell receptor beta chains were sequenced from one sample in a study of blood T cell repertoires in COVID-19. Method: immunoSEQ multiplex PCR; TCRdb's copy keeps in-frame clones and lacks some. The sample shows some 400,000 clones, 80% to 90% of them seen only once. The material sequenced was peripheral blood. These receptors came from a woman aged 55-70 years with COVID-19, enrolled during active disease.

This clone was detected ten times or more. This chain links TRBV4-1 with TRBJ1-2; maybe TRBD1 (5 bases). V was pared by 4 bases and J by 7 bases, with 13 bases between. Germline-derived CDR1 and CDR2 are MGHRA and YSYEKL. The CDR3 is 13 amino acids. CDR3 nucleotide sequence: TGCGCCAGCAGCCCCGGGGGATTCCCTGGCTACACCTTC. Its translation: CASSPGGFPGYTF.

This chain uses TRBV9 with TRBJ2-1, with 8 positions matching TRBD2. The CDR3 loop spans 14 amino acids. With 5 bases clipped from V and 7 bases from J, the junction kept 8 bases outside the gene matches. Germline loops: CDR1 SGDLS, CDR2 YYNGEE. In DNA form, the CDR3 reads TGTGCCAGCAGTCACCGGGGGGGGCCGAATGAGCAGTTCTTC. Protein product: CASSHRGGPNEQFF.

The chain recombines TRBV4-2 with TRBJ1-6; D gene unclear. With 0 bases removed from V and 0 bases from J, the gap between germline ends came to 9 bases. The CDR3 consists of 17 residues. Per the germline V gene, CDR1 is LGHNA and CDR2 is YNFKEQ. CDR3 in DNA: TGTGCCAGCAGCCAAGAGGCAGGTCTCTCCTATAATTCACCCCTCCACTTT. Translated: CASSQEAGLSYNSPLHF.

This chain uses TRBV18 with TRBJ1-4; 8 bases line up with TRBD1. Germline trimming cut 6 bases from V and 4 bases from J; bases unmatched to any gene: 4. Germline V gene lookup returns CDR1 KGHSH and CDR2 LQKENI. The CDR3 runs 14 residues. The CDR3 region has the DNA TGTGCCAGCTCGCGACAGGGGATTAATGAAAAACTGTTTTTT. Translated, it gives CASSRQGINEKLFF.

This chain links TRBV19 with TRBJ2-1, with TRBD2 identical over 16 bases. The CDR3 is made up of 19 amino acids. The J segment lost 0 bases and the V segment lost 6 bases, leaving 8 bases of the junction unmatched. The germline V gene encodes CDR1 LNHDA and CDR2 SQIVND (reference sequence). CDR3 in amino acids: CASRSPGLAGGSSYNEQFF. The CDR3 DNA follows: TGTGCCAGTAGGAGTCCGGGACTAGCGGGGGGGAGCTCCTACAATGAGCAGTTCTTC.

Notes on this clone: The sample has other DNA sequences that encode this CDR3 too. The DNA of the CDR3 is TGTGCCAGCAGGTTTATGACTAGCTACCAAGAGACCCAGTACTTC. Its translation: CASRFMTSYQETQYF. This chain links TRBV6-5 with TRBJ2-5; 7 bases match TRBD2. The V gene's germline CDR1 is MNHEY and CDR2 SVGAGI. The CDR3 totals 15 residues. V lost 6 bases, J lost 0 bases, and 7 bases stayed unmatched.

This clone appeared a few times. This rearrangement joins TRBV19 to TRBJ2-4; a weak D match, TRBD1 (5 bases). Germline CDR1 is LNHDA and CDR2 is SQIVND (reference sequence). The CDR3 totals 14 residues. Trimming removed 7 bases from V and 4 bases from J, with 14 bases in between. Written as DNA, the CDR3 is TGTGCCAGTAACCCAGACCGACAGAAAAACATTCAGTACTTC. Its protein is CASNPDRQKNIQYF. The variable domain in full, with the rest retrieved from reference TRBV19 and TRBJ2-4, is DGGITQSPKYLFRKEGQNVTLSCEQNLNHDAMYWYRQDPGQGLRLIYYSQIVNDFQKGDIAEGYSVSREKKESFPLTVTSAQKNPTAFYLCASNPDRQKNIQYFGAGTRLSVL.

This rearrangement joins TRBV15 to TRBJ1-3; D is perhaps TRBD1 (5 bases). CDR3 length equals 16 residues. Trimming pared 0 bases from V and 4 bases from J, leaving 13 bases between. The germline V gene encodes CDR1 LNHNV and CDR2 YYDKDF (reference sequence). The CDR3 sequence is CATSRDGAPGGNTIYF. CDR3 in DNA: TGTGCCACCAGCAGAGATGGGGCCCCCGGAGGAAACACCATATATTTT.

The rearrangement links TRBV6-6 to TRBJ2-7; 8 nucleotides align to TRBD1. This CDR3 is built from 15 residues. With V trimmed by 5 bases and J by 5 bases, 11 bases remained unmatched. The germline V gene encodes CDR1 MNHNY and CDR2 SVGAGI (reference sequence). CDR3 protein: CASSATDRVRHEQYF. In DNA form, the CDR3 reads TGTGCCAGCAGTGCAACGGACAGGGTCAGGCACGAGCAGTACTTC.

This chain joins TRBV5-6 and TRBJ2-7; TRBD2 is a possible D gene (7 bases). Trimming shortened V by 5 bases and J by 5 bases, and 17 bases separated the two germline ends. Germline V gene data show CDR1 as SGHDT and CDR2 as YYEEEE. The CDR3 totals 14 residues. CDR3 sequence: CASSRRGRINEQYF. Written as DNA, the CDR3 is TGTGCCAGCAGTCGGCGGGGGCGCATCAACGAGCAGTACTTC.

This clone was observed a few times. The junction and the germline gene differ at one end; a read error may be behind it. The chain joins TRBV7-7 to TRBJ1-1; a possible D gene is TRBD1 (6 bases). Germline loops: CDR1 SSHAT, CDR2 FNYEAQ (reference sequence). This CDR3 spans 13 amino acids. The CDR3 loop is CASSHRENTEAFF. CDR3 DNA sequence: TGTGCTAGCAGCCACAGGGAGAACACTGAAGCTTTCTTT.

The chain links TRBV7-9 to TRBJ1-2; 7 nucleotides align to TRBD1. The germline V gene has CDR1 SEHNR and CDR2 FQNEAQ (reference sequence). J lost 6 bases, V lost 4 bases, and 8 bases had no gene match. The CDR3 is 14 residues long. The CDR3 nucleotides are TGTGCCAGCAGCTCTGCCGGGACAGTCCATGGCTACACCTTC. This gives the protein CASSSAGTVHGYTF.

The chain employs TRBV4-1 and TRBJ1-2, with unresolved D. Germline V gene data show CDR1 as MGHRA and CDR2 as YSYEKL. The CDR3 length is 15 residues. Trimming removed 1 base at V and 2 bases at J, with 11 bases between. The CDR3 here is CASSQARSVNYGYTF. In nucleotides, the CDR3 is TGCGCCAGCAGCCAAGCGAGGTCGGTGAACTATGGCTACACCTTC.

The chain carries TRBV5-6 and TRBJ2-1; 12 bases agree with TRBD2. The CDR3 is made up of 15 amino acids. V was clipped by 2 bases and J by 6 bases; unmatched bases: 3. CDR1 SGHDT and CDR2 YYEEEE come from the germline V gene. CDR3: CASSLLAGGLNEQFF. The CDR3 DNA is TGTGCCAGCAGCTTACTAGCGGGGGGACTCAATGAGCAGTTCTTC. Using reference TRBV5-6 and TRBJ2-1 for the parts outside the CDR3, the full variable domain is DAGVTQSPTHLIKTRGQQVTLRCSPKSGHDTVSWYQQALGQGPQFIFQYYEEEERQRGNFPDRFSGHQFPNYSSELNVNALLLGDSALYLCASSLLAGGLNEQFFGPGTRLTVL.

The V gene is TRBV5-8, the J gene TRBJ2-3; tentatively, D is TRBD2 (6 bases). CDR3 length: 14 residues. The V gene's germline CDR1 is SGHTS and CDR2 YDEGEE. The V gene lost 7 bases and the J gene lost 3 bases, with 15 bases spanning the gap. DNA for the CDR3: TGTGCCAGCTCTCTGGGCGGGGAGACAGATACGCAGTATTTT. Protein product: CASSLGGETDTQYF.

In nucleotides, the CDR3 is TGTGCCAGTAGTATGGCGGGGGGCTTCTATGGCTACACCTTC. This sequence encodes CASSMAGGFYGYTF. This chain links TRBV19 with TRBJ1-2; TRBD1 is a possible D gene (6 bases). CDR3 size: 14 residues. Germline CDR1 and CDR2: LNHDA and SQIVND (reference sequence). V shed 3 bases and J shed 4 bases, with 12 bases lying between them.

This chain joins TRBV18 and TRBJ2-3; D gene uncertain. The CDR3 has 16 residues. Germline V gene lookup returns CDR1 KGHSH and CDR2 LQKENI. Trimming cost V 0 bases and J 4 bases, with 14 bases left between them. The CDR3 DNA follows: TGTGCCAGCTCACCACCGGGCAGGTGGGTATCAGATACGCAGTATTTT. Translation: CASSPPGRWVSDTQYF.

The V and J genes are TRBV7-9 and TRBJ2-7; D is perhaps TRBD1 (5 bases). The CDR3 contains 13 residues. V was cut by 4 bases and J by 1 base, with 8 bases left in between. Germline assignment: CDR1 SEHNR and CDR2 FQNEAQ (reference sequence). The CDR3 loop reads CASSSDSSYEQYF. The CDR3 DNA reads TGTGCCAGCAGCTCAGACAGTTCCTACGAGCAGTACTTC.

CDR3 coding DNA: TGTGCCGCCGGGGCAGGGAGGGTGAACACTGAAGCTTTCTTT. Translating it yields CAAGAGRVNTEAFF. The chain uses TRBV19 and TRBJ1-1; D might be TRBD1 (5 bases). V was shortened by 11 bases and J by 0 bases, with 16 bases between the two germline ends. CDR3 length equals 14 residues. The germline V gene encodes CDR1 LNHDA and CDR2 SQIVND (reference sequence).

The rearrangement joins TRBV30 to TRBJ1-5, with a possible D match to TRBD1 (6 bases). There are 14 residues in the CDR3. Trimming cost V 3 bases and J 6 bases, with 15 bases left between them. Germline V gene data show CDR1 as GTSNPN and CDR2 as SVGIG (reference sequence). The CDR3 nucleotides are TGTGCCTGGAGCCGACAGGTCGGAGGTCAGCCCCAGCATTTT. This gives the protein CAWSRQVGGQPQHF.

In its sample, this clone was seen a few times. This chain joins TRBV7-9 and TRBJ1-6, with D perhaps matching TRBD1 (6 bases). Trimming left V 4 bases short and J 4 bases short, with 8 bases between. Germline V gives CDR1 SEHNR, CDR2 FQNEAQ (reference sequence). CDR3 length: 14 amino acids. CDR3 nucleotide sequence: TGTGCCAGCAGCTCCGACAGGTATAATTCACCCCTCCACTTT. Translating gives CASSSDRYNSPLHF. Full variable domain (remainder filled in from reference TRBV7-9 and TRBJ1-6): DTGVSQNPRHKITKRGQNVTFRCDPISEHNRLYWYRQTLGQGPEFLTYFQNEAQLEKSRLLSDRFSAERPKGSFSTLEIQRTEQGDSAMYLCASSSDRYNSPLHFGNGTRLTVT.

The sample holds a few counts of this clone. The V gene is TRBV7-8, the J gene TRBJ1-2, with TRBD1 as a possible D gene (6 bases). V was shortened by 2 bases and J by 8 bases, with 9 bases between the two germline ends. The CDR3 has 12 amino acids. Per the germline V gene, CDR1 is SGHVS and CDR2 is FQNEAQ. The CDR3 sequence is CASSLQGRGYTF. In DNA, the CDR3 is TGTGCCAGCAGCTTACAGGGGCGAGGCTACACCTTC.

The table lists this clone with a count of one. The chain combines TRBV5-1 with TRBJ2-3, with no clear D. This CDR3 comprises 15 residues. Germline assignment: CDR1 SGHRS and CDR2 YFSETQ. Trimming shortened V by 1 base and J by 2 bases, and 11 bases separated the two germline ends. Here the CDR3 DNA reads TGCGCCAGCAGCTTGAATTCGGAGTTCACAGATACGCAGTATTTT. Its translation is CASSLNSEFTDTQYF.

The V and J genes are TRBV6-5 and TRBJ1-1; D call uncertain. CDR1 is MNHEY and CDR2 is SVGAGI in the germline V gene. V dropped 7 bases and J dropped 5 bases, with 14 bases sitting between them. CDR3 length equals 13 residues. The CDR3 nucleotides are TGTGCCAGCATCCCTAGAGCAGCTACTGAAGCTTTCTTT. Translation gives CASIPRAATEAFF.

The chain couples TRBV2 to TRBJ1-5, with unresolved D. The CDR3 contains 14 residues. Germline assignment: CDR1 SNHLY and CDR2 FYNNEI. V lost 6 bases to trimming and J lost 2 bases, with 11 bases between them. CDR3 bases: TGTGCCAGCAGGGAACTGTCGGGCAATCAGCCCCAGCATTTT. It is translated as CASRELSGNQPQHF.

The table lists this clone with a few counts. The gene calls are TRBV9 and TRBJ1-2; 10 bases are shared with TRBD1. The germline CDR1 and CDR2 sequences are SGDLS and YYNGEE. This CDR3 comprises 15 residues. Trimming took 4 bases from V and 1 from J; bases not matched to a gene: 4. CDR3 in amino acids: CASSLRDRGNYGYTF. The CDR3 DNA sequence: TGTGCCAGCAGCCTCCGGGACAGGGGTAACTATGGCTACACCTTC.

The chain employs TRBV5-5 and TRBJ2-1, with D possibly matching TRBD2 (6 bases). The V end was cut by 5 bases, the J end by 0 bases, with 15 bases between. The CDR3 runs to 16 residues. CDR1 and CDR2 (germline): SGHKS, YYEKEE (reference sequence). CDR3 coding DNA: TGTGCCAGCAGGATGGGCGGGGTTAGCTCCTACAATGAGCAGTTCTTC. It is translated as CASRMGGVSSYNEQFF.

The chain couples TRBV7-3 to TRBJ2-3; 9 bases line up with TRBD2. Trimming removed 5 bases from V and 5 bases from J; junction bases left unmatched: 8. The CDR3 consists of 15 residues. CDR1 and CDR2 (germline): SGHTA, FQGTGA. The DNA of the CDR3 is TGTGCCAGCAGCCAGGGACTAGCTTCTGTAGATACGCAGTATTTT. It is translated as CASSQGLASVDTQYF.

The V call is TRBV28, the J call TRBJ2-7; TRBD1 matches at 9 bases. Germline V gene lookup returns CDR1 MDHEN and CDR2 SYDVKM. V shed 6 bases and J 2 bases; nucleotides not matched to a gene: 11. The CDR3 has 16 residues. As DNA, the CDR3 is TGTGCCAGCAGGGGGTTGGGACAGGGAAGCCCCTACGAGCAGTACTTC. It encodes CASRGLGQGSPYEQYF.

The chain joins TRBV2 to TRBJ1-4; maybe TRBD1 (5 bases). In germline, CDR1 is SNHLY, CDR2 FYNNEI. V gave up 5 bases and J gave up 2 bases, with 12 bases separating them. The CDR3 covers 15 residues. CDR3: CASSRDRPTNEKLFF. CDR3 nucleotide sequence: TGTGCCAGCAGTAGAGACAGACCCACTAATGAAAAACTGTTTTTT.

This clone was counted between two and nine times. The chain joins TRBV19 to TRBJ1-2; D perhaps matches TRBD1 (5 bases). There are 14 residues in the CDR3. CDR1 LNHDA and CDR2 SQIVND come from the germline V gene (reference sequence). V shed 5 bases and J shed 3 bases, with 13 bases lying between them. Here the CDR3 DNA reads TGTGCCAGTAGTGCAATTGACAGAGACTATGGCTACACCTTC. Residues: CASSAIDRDYGYTF.

The CDR3 sequence is CASTTRQGRDGYTF. DNA for the CDR3: TGTGCCAGCACTACTCGCCAGGGTAGGGATGGCTACACCTTC. The V gene is TRBV27, the J gene TRBJ1-2; tentative D call: TRBD1 (5 bases). Germline V gene lookup returns CDR1 MNHEY and CDR2 SMNVEV (reference sequence). The V end lost 7 bases, the J end lost 6 bases, and 18 bases lay between the germline ends. This CDR3 is 14 amino acids long.